The 19 T cell receptor beta chains in this list originate from one sample, sequenced in a study of T-cell memory formation after mild COVID-19. TCRdb fed the 5' RACE reads into MiXCR, producing one record per CDR3 protein. The data contain under 550,000 distinct CDR3 sequences, 15% to 20% of them singletons. The sample taken for sequencing was PBMCs or a T cell subset sorted from them (not recorded which). Receptors were obtained from an adult woman who had mild COVID-19 (a few samples of this study predate the infection). Cell type and time point are not known.

This clonotype was counted a few times. The chain links TRBV27 to TRBJ2-7; 11 bases align to TRBD2. This CDR3 is 15 amino acids long. Germline CDR1 and CDR2: MNHEY and SMNVEV (reference sequence). Trimming cost V 0 bases and J 5 bases; bases outside gene matches: 3. The chain's CDR3 is CASSLSKLAGDEQYF. In nucleotides, the CDR3 is TGTGCCAGCAGTTTATCGAAACTAGCGGGAGACGAGCAGTACTTC.

This clonotype was counted only a few times. The chain joins TRBV10-3 to TRBJ2-3, with 7 bases fitting TRBD1. The CDR3 totals 15 residues. From germline, CDR1 is ENHRY and CDR2 SYGVKD. After removal of 3 bases from V and 2 bases from J, the junction contained 5 bases not matched to a gene. In DNA form, the CDR3 reads TGTGCCATCAGTGACAAACAGGGGCCCACAGATACGCAGTATTTT. Its protein product is CAISDKQGPTDTQYF.

V usage is TRBV4-2 and J usage is TRBJ2-1, with 11 bases fitting TRBD2. The CDR3 loop spans 18 amino acids. The V and J ends lost 1 base and 7 bases, in that order; junction bases with no gene match: 12. CDR1 and CDR2 from the germline V gene are LGHNA and YNFKEQ. The CDR3 loop is CASSQAPPIAGGINEQFF. In DNA form, the CDR3 reads TGTGCCAGCAGCCAAGCCCCCCCAATAGCGGGGGGGATAAATGAGCAGTTCTTC.

In this sample, this clonotype turned up a few times. The chain links TRBV7-9 to TRBJ2-7; 8 bases are shared with TRBD2. Germline V gives CDR1 SEHNR, CDR2 FQNEAQ (reference sequence). The CDR3 is made up of 16 amino acids. J was trimmed by 2 bases and V by 5 bases; bases with no gene match: 11. The CDR3 region is CASSHWGSGVTYEQYF. In nucleotides, the CDR3 is TGTGCCAGCAGCCACTGGGGTAGCGGGGTCACCTACGAGCAGTACTTC. The variable domain in full, with the rest retrieved from reference TRBV7-9 and TRBJ2-7, is DTGVSQNPRHKITKRGQNVTFRCDPISEHNRLYWYRQTLGQGPEFLTYFQNEAQLEKSRLLSDRFSAERPKGSFSTLEIQRTEQGDSAMYLCASSHWGSGVTYEQYFGPGTRLTVT.

The V call is TRBV12-3 or TRBV12-4, the J call TRBJ1-1; no reliable D call. The CDR3 loop spans 14 amino acids. Trimming pared 2 bases from V and 7 bases from J, leaving 14 bases between. As DNA, the CDR3 is TGTGCCAGCAGTTTAAGCGTGCGGAGAAATGAAGCTTTCTTT. Translating gives CASSLSVRRNEAFF.

Worth noting for this clonotype: Given a much more abundant clone one base away, this may be a read error. The chain is built from TRBV7-8 and TRBJ1-1, with unresolved D. The germline CDR1 and CDR2 sequences are SGHVS and FQNEAQ. Trimming stripped 5 bases from V and 7 bases from J, with 17 bases between. The CDR3 has 14 amino acids. The CDR3 DNA reads TGTGCCAGCAGCCCCCGGCACATTGGCATTGAAGCTTTCTTT. Amino acid sequence: CASSPRHIGIEAFF.

Many counts were recorded for this clonotype. The chain couples TRBV6-5 to TRBJ2-7; TRBD1 matches at 8 bases. V lost 6 bases and J lost 4; bases outside the gene matches: 8. Germline V lookup: CDR1 MNHEY, CDR2 SVGAGI. The CDR3 sequence is 14 residues long. The CDR3 loop reads CASSIGQGVYEQYF. The CDR3 coding sequence is TGTGCCAGCAGCATCGGACAGGGTGTATACGAGCAGTACTTC.

This clonotype has a count of ten or more. CDR3 DNA: TGTGCCAGCAGTCCGGGTCTCGCAACTAATGAAAAACTGTTTTTT. Residues: CASSPGLATNEKLFF. The genes are TRBV6-5 and TRBJ1-4; D uncertain. The V end was cut by 5 bases, the J end by 0 bases, with 10 bases between. The CDR3 is 15 amino acids. Germline V gene data show CDR1 as MNHEY and CDR2 as SVGAGI.

This clonotype showed up just a few times. The chain employs TRBV3-1 and TRBJ2-3; D remains unclear. Between the trimmed V and J ends, which lost 0 bases and 12 bases, there was a span of 19 bases. Germline loops: CDR1 LGHDT, CDR2 YNNKEL (reference sequence). The CDR3 has 15 amino acids. The CDR3 bases are TGTGCCAGCAGCCAAGATCTTGTATCCCTTCTAAGCCAGTATTTT. This encodes CASSQDLVSLLSQYF.

This clonotype was seen a few times. The rearrangement uses TRBV24-1 and TRBJ2-1, with D possibly matching TRBD1 (6 bases). Germline CDR1 is KGHDR and CDR2 is SFDVKD. V lost 8 bases and J lost 7, with 14 bases in between. The CDR3 spans 13 residues. The CDR3 DNA follows: TGTGCCACCACTGGACCAGGGGAAAATGAGCAGTTCTTC. Its protein is CATTGPGENEQFF.

The CDR3 nucleotides read TGTGCCAGCAGGAGGGTAGTTACCTACGAGCAGTACTTC. Amino acid sequence: CASRRVVTYEQYF. This chain connects TRBV6-5 to TRBJ2-7, with a possible D match to TRBD2 (5 bases). The CDR3 runs to 13 residues. The ends were cut back, 6 bases at V and 2 bases at J, with 11 bases in the middle. Per the germline V gene, CDR1 is MNHEY and CDR2 is SVGAGI.

This clonotype was detected only a few times. This chain links TRBV12-3 or TRBV12-4 with TRBJ2-3; the match to TRBD1 covers 7 bases. The V segment lost 6 bases and the J segment 6 bases; nucleotides outside the gene matches: 6. This CDR3 is built from 13 residues. The DNA of the CDR3 is TGTGCCAGCAGCTCAGACAGGGAGGATACGCAGTATTTT. This sequence encodes CASSSDREDTQYF.

This clonotype was detected a few times. The V gene is TRBV11-2, the J gene TRBJ2-3, with 7 bases lining up with TRBD2. Germline assignment: CDR1 SGHAT and CDR2 FQNNGV. Trimming at V came to 3 bases and at J to 0 bases, leaving 6 bases not matched to a gene. The CDR3 is 16 amino acids. The CDR3 sequence: CASSFSGLPSTDTQYF. In DNA, the CDR3 is TGTGCCAGCAGCTTCTCGGGACTACCGAGCACAGATACGCAGTATTTT.

At least ten counts were recorded for this clonotype. The V and J genes are TRBV12-3 or TRBV12-4 and TRBJ2-3, with D perhaps matching TRBD2 (5 bases). With 3 bases removed from V and 0 bases from J, the gap between germline ends came to 10 bases. The CDR3 length is 15 residues. CDR3 nucleotide sequence: TGTGCCAGCAGTTTCGGAAGCGGAAGCACAGATACGCAGTATTTT. This encodes CASSFGSGSTDTQYF.

About this clonotype: Mismatch with germline at one junction end may stem from a read error. This chain joins TRBV7-9 and TRBJ1-2; no definite D call. This CDR3 spans 13 amino acids. The germline CDR1 and CDR2 sequences are SEHNR and FQNEAQ (reference sequence). The CDR3 DNA sequence: TGTGCCAGCAGCGTAGCCAGTGACTATGGCTACACCTTC. This translates into CASSVASDYGYTF.

This clonotype has more than one count but fewer than ten. This chain links TRBV18 with TRBJ2-1, with 9 bases aligning to TRBD1. CDR1 KGHSH and CDR2 LQKENI come from the germline V gene. J lost 1 base, V lost 1 base, and 2 bases had no gene match. The CDR3 covers 16 residues. DNA for the CDR3: TGTGCCAGCTCACCACTCGGGACAGGGTCCTACAATGAGCAGTTCTTC. This translates into CASSPLGTGSYNEQFF.

This rearrangement joins TRBV4-1 to TRBJ2-1; D is uncertain. Germline V CDR1 and CDR2: MGHRA, YSYEKL. The CDR3 length is 9 residues. The CDR3 coding sequence is TGCGTTGATACCACTGAGCAGTTCTTC. Protein sequence: CVDTTEQFF.

The rearrangement links TRBV20-1 to TRBJ1-5; D is perhaps TRBD1 (6 bases). This CDR3 has 15 residues. Germline CDR1 reads DFQATT; CDR2 reads SNEGSKA (reference sequence). V dropped 0 bases and J dropped 2 bases, with 11 bases sitting between them. The CDR3 nucleotides read TGCAGTGCTAGAGAGGGGGGCAAGCGCAATCAGCCCCAGCATTTT. This codes for CSAREGGKRNQPQHF.

The gene calls are TRBV20-1 and TRBJ2-1; 10 bases are a match to TRBD2. Germline CDR1 and CDR2: DFQATT and SNEGSKA (reference sequence). This CDR3 has 15 residues. The ends lost 0 bases at V and 7 bases at J; junction bases unmatched: 6. CDR3 protein: CSARDGAGGWNEQFF. CDR3 nucleotide sequence: TGCAGTGCTAGAGATGGAGCGGGAGGGTGGAATGAGCAGTTCTTC.